A single sample is the source of the 21 T cell receptor beta chains below, sequenced in a study of vaccination and CD4 T cells after COVID-19. Their target antigens are unknown. Scientists ran DNA taken from cultured CD4+ T cells through the Oncomine TCR Beta short-read assay for sequencing. TCRdb reanalysed the PCR reads using MiXCR and keeps one entry per CDR3 protein. The sample consists of 9,500 to 15,000 distinct CDR3 sequences, about 50% of them appearing once. Documented treatment: approximately nine-day PBMC culture with coronavirus spike peptide pools or control peptides (ViraFEST assay). The source material was CD4+ T cells from blood, cultured in vitro. The receptors derive from a human donor who had recovered from COVID-19.

In this sample, this clonotype turned up a few times. The rearrangement joins TRBV19 to TRBJ2-5; D is possibly TRBD1 or TRBD2 (7 bases each). The germline V gene has CDR1 LNHDA and CDR2 SQIVND (reference sequence). This CDR3 spans 14 amino acids. Trimming cost V 8 bases and J 4 bases, with 17 bases left between them. The CDR3 region has the DNA TGTGCCAGTCGCCGACAGGGAGGGGGAGAGACCCAGTACTTC. This codes for CASRRQGGGETQYF. Full variable domain (rest looked up from reference TRBV19 and TRBJ2-5): DGGITQSPKYLFRKEGQNVTLSCEQNLNHDAMYWYRQDPGQGLRLIYYSQIVNDFQKGDIAEGYSVSREKKESFPLTVTSAQKNPTAFYLCASRRQGGGETQYFGPGTRLLVL.

This clonotype was seen a few times. This rearrangement joins TRBV7-3 to TRBJ2-3; the D gene is possibly TRBD2 (6 bases). In germline, CDR1 is SGHTA, CDR2 FQGTGA. With 2 bases removed from V and 5 bases from J, the gap between germline ends came to 17 bases. This CDR3 region has 16 residues. The CDR3 sequence is CASSLGGSGKRDTQYF. The CDR3 DNA reads as TGTGCCAGCAGCTTAGGGGGGAGCGGTAAGAGAGATACGCAGTATTTT.

Of note for this clonotype: Since no conserved phenylalanine or tryptophan closes the CDR3, a read error is the likely cause. The rearrangement links TRBV29-1 to TRBJ1-1; D is unclear. The germline V and J ends were trimmed by 3 bases and 1 base, with 15 bases remaining between them. CDR1 is SQVTM, CDR2 ANQGSEA, per germline. The CDR3 totals 15 residues. The CDR3 spells CSVDRSAGPNTEAFL. DNA of the CDR3: TGCAGCGTTGATCGGTCGGCAGGACCGAACACTGAAGCTTTCCTT.

To note about this clonotype: A junction boundary mismatches the germline segment, possibly from a read error. The V call is TRBV13, the J call TRBJ1-6, with 10 bases identical to TRBD1. The CDR3 contains 15 residues. The germline gives CDR1 PRHDT, CDR2 FYEKMQ (reference sequence). CDR3 sequence reads: CASSSGTGVNPPLHF. The DNA of the CDR3 is TGTGCCAGCAGCTCCGGGACAGGGGTTAATCCACCCCTCCACTTT.

The CDR3 region has the DNA TGTGCCAGTCCGACAGCATGGGGACTAGCGGGAGACAATGAGCAGTTCTTC. Translating gives CASPTAWGLAGDNEQFF. The V call is TRBV5-8, the J call TRBJ2-1, with 14 bases identical to TRBD2. Unmatched junction bases numbered 12, after V lost 8 bases and J lost 5 bases. Per the germline V gene, CDR1 is SGHTS and CDR2 is YDEGEE. This CDR3 has 17 amino acids.

This clonotype was seen more than once but under ten times. The chain links TRBV5-1 to TRBJ2-3, with 10 bases that match TRBD2. The ends lost 7 bases at V and 5 bases at J; junction bases unmatched: 10. Germline V gene lookup returns CDR1 SGHRS and CDR2 YFSETQ. The CDR3 runs 15 residues. This CDR3 is CASSLEASGRDTQYF. For the CDR3, the DNA is TGCGCCAGCTCCCTGGAGGCTAGCGGGAGAGATACGCAGTATTTT.

The V call is TRBV4-1, the J call TRBJ2-7; 8 bases are shared with TRBD2. The CDR3 length is 18 residues. The ends lost 3 bases at V and 0 bases at J; junction bases unmatched: 13. Per the germline V gene, CDR1 is MGHRA and CDR2 is YSYEKL. The CDR3 DNA is TGCGCCAGCAGCCACTCCGTAGGCCAGGGACTAGACTCCTACGAGCAGTACTTC. Translation gives CASSHSVGQGLDSYEQYF.

This clonotype was observed a handful of times. This chain joins TRBV20-1 and TRBJ2-2; the match to TRBD2 covers 13 bases. This CDR3 contains 15 residues. Germline loops: CDR1 DFQATT, CDR2 SNEGSKA (reference sequence). J gave up 5 bases and V 6 bases, and 6 bases lay outside the gene matches. This CDR3 reads CSAGLAGAGTGELFF. Here the CDR3 DNA reads TGCAGTGCCGGACTAGCGGGAGCGGGGACCGGGGAGCTGTTTTTT.

This clonotype appeared a few times. This rearrangement joins TRBV5-1 to TRBJ2-5, with 15 nucleotides matching TRBD2. The CDR3 extends over 16 amino acids. The V gene end was trimmed by 3 bases and the J gene end by 6 bases; junction bases not matched to a gene: 6. Germline V gene lookup returns CDR1 SGHRS and CDR2 YFSETQ. The CDR3 bases are TGCGCCAGCAGCTGGACTAGCGGGAGGGTCGTGAAGACCCAGTACTTC. Protein product: CASSWTSGRVVKTQYF.

The chain's CDR3 is CSARDGPGGRSTGEQFF. The CDR3 coding sequence is TGCAGTGCTAGAGATGGCCCCGGCGGGAGGAGTACAGGAGAGCAGTTCTTC. The chain recombines TRBV20-1 with TRBJ2-1; the match to TRBD2 covers 8 bases. CDR1 is DFQATT and CDR2 is SNEGSKA in the germline V gene (reference sequence). This CDR3 has 17 residues. The V segment lost 0 bases and the J segment 10 bases; nucleotides outside the gene matches: 17.

This sequence joins TRBV7-2 and TRBJ2-2; TRBD2 matches at 8 bases. Germline V lookup: CDR1 SGHTA, CDR2 FQGNSA. V gave up 10 bases and J gave up 1 base; unmatched junction bases: 20. This CDR3 has 19 residues. The CDR3 nucleotides read TGTGCCAAAGAAACCGGGACTAGTGTAGCAGTGAAGAACACCGGGGAGCTGTTTTTT. It translates to CAKETGTSVAVKNTGELFF.

The chain couples TRBV20-1 to TRBJ2-1; TRBD2 agrees at 8 bases. This CDR3 spans 15 amino acids. V trimming: 6 bases; J trimming: 1 base; junction bases outside the gene matches: 8. Germline CDR1 reads DFQATT; CDR2 reads SNEGSKA (reference sequence). CDR3 sequence: CSAIPGLESYNEQFF. The CDR3 DNA is TGCAGTGCGATTCCGGGACTAGAATCCTACAATGAGCAGTTCTTC.

The genes are TRBV27 and TRBJ1-2; D is unresolved. Trimming cost V 6 bases and J 2 bases, with 4 bases left between them. Germline V gene data show CDR1 as MNHEY and CDR2 as SMNVEV (reference sequence). The CDR3 contains 11 residues. CDR3 nucleotide sequence: TGTGCCAGCAGGGACAACTATGGCTACACCTTC. Amino acids: CASRDNYGYTF.

This clonotype has only one observation. J is TRBJ2-2 and V is TRBV7-8, with unresolved D. This CDR3 is 13 amino acids long. V lost 0 bases to trimming and J lost 6 bases, with 5 bases between them. Per the germline V gene, CDR1 is SGHVS and CDR2 is FQNEAQ. CDR3: CASSLAPAGELFF. CDR3 nucleotides: TGTGCCAGCAGCTTAGCCCCGGCCGGGGAGCTGTTTTTT.

The V call is TRBV6-5, the J call TRBJ2-3; 9 bases line up with TRBD1. The junction had 4 bases not matched to a gene; V was cut back by 0 bases and J by 6 bases. CDR1 and CDR2 (germline): MNHEY, SVGAGI. This CDR3 comprises 15 residues. The chain's CDR3 is CASSYSLGTGDTQYF. CDR3 DNA sequence: TGTGCCAGCAGTTACTCTCTTGGGACAGGGGATACGCAGTATTTT.

The chain is built from TRBV9 and TRBJ2-3; 7 bases are shared with TRBD2. The length of the CDR3 is 15 residues. Germline-derived CDR1 and CDR2 are SGDLS and YYNGEE. V shed 4 bases and J 4 bases; nucleotides not matched to a gene: 9. CDR3 DNA: TGTGCCAGCAGCCCCCAAGCGGGAAGTTCAGATACGCAGTATTTT. Translation: CASSPQAGSSDTQYF.

The V call is TRBV4-2, the J call TRBJ2-1; 7 bases agree with TRBD2. There are 14 residues in the CDR3. Germline assignment: CDR1 LGHNA and CDR2 YNFKEQ. J lost 7 bases, V lost 4 bases, and 7 bases had no gene match. CDR3 sequence (DNA): TGTGCCAGCAGCCCCAGCGGGATTGGGAATGAGCAGTTCTTC. Translated: CASSPSGIGNEQFF.

This clonotype was picked up a small number of times. The V gene is TRBV7-2, the J gene TRBJ2-3, with 8 bases identical to TRBD2. Germline loops: CDR1 SGHTA, CDR2 FQGNSA. V shed 5 bases, J shed 8 bases, and the junction held 9 bases outside the gene matches. This CDR3 is 14 amino acids long. The CDR3 sequence is CASSPQRGWGTQYF. The DNA for the CDR3 is TGTGCCAGCAGCCCACAGCGGGGGTGGGGTACGCAGTATTTT.

This clonotype came up a few times. V gene TRBV7-9 combines with J gene TRBJ2-7; TRBD1 matches 9 bases. V shed 4 bases and J 7 bases; nucleotides not matched to a gene: 8. CDR3 length equals 14 residues. Germline CDR1 is SEHNR and CDR2 is FQNEAQ (reference sequence). In nucleotides, the CDR3 is TGTGCCAGCAGCTCCAGGGACAGGGTTGGAGAGCAGTACTTC. It encodes CASSSRDRVGEQYF. Full variable domain (rest looked up from reference TRBV7-9 and TRBJ2-7): DTGVSQNPRHKITKRGQNVTFRCDPISEHNRLYWYRQTLGQGPEFLTYFQNEAQLEKSRLLSDRFSAERPKGSFSTLEIQRTEQGDSAMYLCASSSRDRVGEQYFGPGTRLTVT.

V gene TRBV19 combines with J gene TRBJ1-2; no clear D. Per the germline V gene, CDR1 is LNHDA and CDR2 is SQIVND (reference sequence). V lost 8 bases and J 1 base, leaving 11 bases between the germline ends. The CDR3 has 13 amino acids. The CDR3 DNA reads TGTGCCAGTGGTGGGAGCCGTAACTATGGCTACACCTTC. Encoded protein: CASGGSRNYGYTF. The full variable domain, rest sourced from reference TRBV19 and TRBJ1-2, is DGGITQSPKYLFRKEGQNVTLSCEQNLNHDAMYWYRQDPGQGLRLIYYSQIVNDFQKGDIAEGYSVSREKKESFPLTVTSAQKNPTAFYLCASGGSRNYGYTFGSGTRLTVV.

Turning to this clonotype: One junction end does not reproduce the germline sequence, and a read error may be involved. The chain uses TRBV19 and TRBJ2-2; 9 bases match TRBD2. CDR1 and CDR2 from the germline V gene are LNHDA and SQIVND (reference sequence). The CDR3 loop spans 14 amino acids. Here the CDR3 reads CTSASGINTGELFF. The CDR3 DNA is TGCACCTCGGCTAGCGGGATTAACACCGGGGAGCTGTTTTTT.